One T cell receptor (beta chain) is described in this entry. Germline CDR1 SGHVS, CDR2 FQNEAQ. V gave up 5 bases and J gave up 3 bases; unmatched junction bases: 7. The length of the CDR3 is 15 residues. The sample originates from a study of cytomegalovirus exposure and HLA in healthy donors. PCR primers comprised 60 Vbeta and 13 Jbeta primers. The assay was immunoSEQ multiplex PCR, and TCRdb's table has in-frame clones only and misses some. In the table there are about 200,000 clones, 75% to 90% of which are singletons. Sequencing input: PBMCs. V usage is TRBV7-8 and J usage is TRBJ1-5; 7 bases agree with TRBD1. This sequence was found in a woman in her thirties in good health and CMV-seronegative. CDR3 in amino acids: CASSRTDRNNQPQHF. The CDR3 DNA follows: TGTGCCAGCAGCCGAACGGACAGGAACAATCAGCCCCAGCATTTT. The full variable domain, in which reference TRBV7-8 and TRBJ1-5 provide the parts outside the CDR3, is GAGVSQSPRYKVAKRGQDVALRCDPISGHVSLFWYQQALGQGPEFLTYFQNEAQLDKSGLPSDRFFAERPEGSVSTLKIQRTQQEDSAVYLCASSRTDRNNQPQHFGDGTRLSIL.